The rows below give T cell receptor beta chains drawn from one sample of a study of T cell responses to AZD1222 COVID-19 vaccine. The method was immunoSEQ multiplex PCR; TCRdb's version includes in-frame clones alone and lacks a portion of them. The sample shows some 97,000 clones, approximately 90% of them seen only once. The sample consisted of peripheral blood, taken on day 0 of AZD1222 vaccination. The source is an adult in good health. Both conserved end residues are part of each CDR3. D genes are given only for firm matches. Clone size, where shown, is once, few, many, or a class for clones that have expanded.

CDR3 protein: CASSLDPPRAGDTQYF
CDR3 DNA: TGTGCCAGCAGCTTAGACCCTCCCAGGGCCGGAGATACGCAGTATTTT
D gene: NA
V gene: TRBV7-2
clone size: NA
J gene: TRBJ2-3

CDR3 protein: CASSFQGVGYGYTF
CDR3 DNA: TGTGCCAGCAGTTTTCAGGGGGTCGGCTATGGCTACACCTTC
D gene: TRBD1
V gene: TRBV28
clone size: NA
J gene: TRBJ1-2

CDR3 protein: CASSPARGSNYGYTF
CDR3 DNA: TGTGCCAGCTCACCAGCAAGGGGGTCCAACTATGGCTACACCTTC
D gene: NA
V gene: TRBV18
clone size: NA
J gene: TRBJ1-2

CDR3 protein: CASSQKPGRPHGYTF
CDR3 DNA: TGTGCCAGCAGTCAAAAACCGGGACGGCCTCATGGCTACACCTTC
D gene: NA
V gene: TRBV3-1/TRBV3-2
clone size: NA
J gene: TRBJ1-2

CDR3 protein: CASSLQRDGYTF
CDR3 DNA: TGTGCCAGCAGCTTACAAAGAGATGGCTACACCTTC
D gene: NA
V gene: TRBV7-9
clone size: few
J gene: TRBJ1-2

CDR3 protein: CASSQVRGTEAFF
CDR3 DNA: TGTGCCAGCAGCCAGGTCCGGGGCACTGAAGCTTTCTTT
D gene: NA
V gene: TRBV3-1/TRBV3-2
clone size: NA
J gene: TRBJ1-1

CDR3 protein: CASTWDADTQYF
CDR3 DNA: TGTGCCAGCACCTGGGACGCAGATACGCAGTATTTT
D gene: NA
V gene: TRBV2
clone size: NA
J gene: TRBJ2-3

CDR3 protein: CASSRLERNTGELFF
CDR3 DNA: TGTGCCAGCAGCCGTCTAGAGCGGAACACCGGGGAGCTGTTTTTT
D gene: NA
V gene: TRBV28
clone size: NA
J gene: TRBJ2-2

CDR3 protein: CASSLTGIQPQHF
CDR3 DNA: TGTGCCAGCAGTTTGACAGGGATTCAGCCCCAGCATTTT
D gene: TRBD1
V gene: TRBV12-3/TRBV12-4
clone size: once
J gene: TRBJ1-5

CDR3 protein: CASSTGLVSPDEQYF
CDR3 DNA: TGTGCCAGCAGTACGGGACTAGTGTCTCCAGACGAGCAGTACTTC
D gene: TRBD2
V gene: TRBV27
clone size: NA
J gene: TRBJ2-7

CDR3 protein: CASGDRGGGTEAFF
CDR3 DNA: TGTGCCAGCGGAGACAGGGGTGGAGGAACTGAAGCTTTCTTT
D gene: TRBD1
V gene: TRBV3-1/TRBV3-2
clone size: once
J gene: TRBJ1-1

CDR3 protein: CASSQDGIYGYTF
CDR3 DNA: TGCGCCAGCAGCCAAGATGGAATCTATGGCTACACCTTC
D gene: NA
V gene: TRBV4-1
clone size: NA
J gene: TRBJ1-2

CDR3 protein: CASSYSSVEQFF
CDR3 DNA: TGTGCCAGCAGTTACTCCAGCGTTGAGCAGTTCTTC
D gene: NA
V gene: TRBV6-6
clone size: NA
J gene: TRBJ2-1

CDR3 protein: CASSLRQAQETQYF
CDR3 DNA: TGTGCCAGCAGCTTACGACAGGCGCAAGAGACCCAGTACTTC
D gene: NA
V gene: TRBV7-9
clone size: NA
J gene: TRBJ2-5

CDR3 protein: CASSPGPNTEAFF
CDR3 DNA: TGTGCCAGCAGCCCTGGACCGAACACTGAAGCTTTCTTT
D gene: NA
V gene: TRBV14
clone size: NA
J gene: TRBJ1-1

CDR3 protein: CASSSGSPNTEAFF
CDR3 DNA: TGTGCCAGCAGCTCCGGGTCTCCGAACACTGAAGCTTTCTTT
D gene: NA
V gene: TRBV2
clone size: NA
J gene: TRBJ1-1

CDR3 protein: CASSLEVANSPLHF
CDR3 DNA: TGTGCCAGCAGCTTAGAAGTCGCGAATTCACCCCTCCACTTT
D gene: NA
V gene: TRBV7-3
clone size: NA
J gene: TRBJ1-6

CDR3 protein: CASSGSMNTEAFF
CDR3 DNA: TGTGCCAGCAGTGGGTCTATGAACACTGAAGCTTTCTTT
D gene: NA
V gene: TRBV6-6
clone size: NA
J gene: TRBJ1-1

CDR3 protein: CASRPGLAGEIGNEQFF
CDR3 DNA: TGTGCCAGCAGACCGGGACTAGCGGGGGAGATCGGGAATGAGCAGTTCTTC
D gene: TRBD2
V gene: TRBV5-4
clone size: NA
J gene: TRBJ2-1

CDR3 protein: CASSLVQTGNTIYF
CDR3 DNA: TGTGCCAGCAGTTTGGTACAAACTGGAAACACCATATATTTT
D gene: NA
V gene: TRBV28
clone size: NA
J gene: TRBJ1-3

CDR3 protein: CASSEVAAGGQDTQYF
CDR3 DNA: TGTGCCAGCAGTGAAGTGGCAGCGGGGGGGCAAGATACGCAGTATTTT
D gene: TRBD2
V gene: TRBV6-1
clone size: NA
J gene: TRBJ2-3